The rows below give T cell receptor beta chains drawn from one sample of a study of blood T cells in healthy people across ages. Via MiXCR, TCRdb re-called the 5' RACE reads, giving one row per CDR3 protein. Among over a million distinct CDR3 sequences listed, 45% were seen once. Sequenced: blood. The receptors were gathered from a woman aged 55-69 years in good health. CDR3s include the opening cysteine and the closing phenylalanine or tryptophan. D genes are given only for firm matches.

j_gene,d_gene,v_gene,CDR3aa
TRBJ2-1,TRBD2,TRBV4-1,CASSQGLAGWNEQFF
TRBJ2-7,TRBD2,TRBV30,CAWGLAGTNEQYF
TRBJ2-7,-,TRBV6-5,CASRKTAYSYEQYF
TRBJ2-7,-,TRBV7-2,CVSSLGRKTYEQYF
TRBJ2-3,-,TRBV7-3,CASSFLKSFKPITDTQYF
TRBJ2-1,TRBD2,TRBV6-5,CASSPSTSGRGNEQFF
TRBJ1-6,-,TRBV6-5,CASSGYFGNPPLHF
TRBJ2-7,-,TRBV7-9,CASSTETASYEQYF
TRBJ2-3,TRBD2,TRBV3-1,CASSRQTSGRADTQYF
TRBJ2-1,TRBD2,TRBV12-5,CASGSGLAGGNEQFF
TRBJ2-3,TRBD2,TRBV28,CASSETGLGRTDTQYF
TRBJ1-4,-,TRBV4-1,CASSQEGGWNEKLFF
TRBJ2-7,-,TRBV28,CASSFRAGRSYEQYF
-,TRBD1,TRBV15,CATSREQGVGYEQYF
TRBJ2-4,-,TRBV6-1,CASRARSEYF
TRBJ2-6,-,TRBV20-1,CSASKLGAGANVLTF
-,-,TRBV10-3,CASLPGLASSYNEQYF
TRBJ1-1,-,TRBV20-1,CSATTGSLGTEAFF
TRBJ2-3,-,TRBV6-5,CASSYSRGAYTDTQYF